The 18 T cell receptor beta chains in this list originate from one sample, sequenced in a study of cytomegalovirus exposure and HLA in healthy donors. Amplification used 60 Vbeta primers and 13 Jbeta primers. The data were produced by immunoSEQ multiplex PCR, yet TCRdb's version contains in-frame clones alone and is incomplete. Of more than 140,000 clones listed, 82% were seen once; the top ten hold about 5.2%. The specimen sequenced was PBMCs. The source is a man in his thirties or forties in good health and CMV-seropositive.

Regarding this clone: Other DNA sequences within the sample encode an identical CDR3. The chain links TRBV5-1 to TRBJ2-2, with D perhaps TRBD1 (5 bases). CDR1 is SGHRS, CDR2 YFSETQ, per germline. The CDR3 spans 15 residues. V gave up 0 bases and J gave up 0 bases, with 6 bases separating them. The CDR3 protein is CASSLAGTNTGELFF. Here the CDR3 DNA reads TGCGCCAGCAGCTTGGCAGGGACGAACACCGGGGAGCTGTTTTTT.

This sequence joins TRBV6-6 and TRBJ1-1, with no clear D. Germline-derived CDR1 and CDR2 are MNHNY and SVGAGI (reference sequence). Trimming stripped 6 bases from V and 8 bases from J, with 19 bases between. The CDR3 consists of 14 residues. CDR3 nucleotides: TGTGCCAGCAGCCCCGAGCGGGTCTCGTACGAAGCTTTCTTT. Its translation is CASSPERVSYEAFF.

This rearrangement joins TRBV16 to TRBJ1-4; tentatively, D is TRBD1 (6 bases). Germline V gene data show CDR1 as KGHSY and CDR2 as FQNENV. There are 15 residues in the CDR3. V was clipped by 2 bases and J by 7 bases, with 14 bases between them. CDR3 DNA: TGTGCCAGCAGCCAAAGGGCGGGGGCCGGTGAAAAACTGTTTTTT. Translated: CASSQRAGAGEKLFF.

The chain carries TRBV2 and TRBJ2-4; the D gene is possibly TRBD1 (5 bases). Germline CDR1 reads SNHLY; CDR2 reads FYNNEI. The CDR3 is 16 amino acids. V lost 4 bases, J lost 1 base, and 14 bases lay in between. The CDR3 DNA reads TGTGCCAGCAGTGGAGATCGGAAGGGGGCCAAAAACATTCAGTACTTC. It codes for CASSGDRKGAKNIQYF.

The chain employs TRBV27 and TRBJ2-2; no reliable D call. Trimming took 0 bases from V and 0 from J, leaving 11 bases between them. From germline, CDR1 is MNHEY and CDR2 SMNVEV (reference sequence). CDR3 length: 17 residues. Here the CDR3 DNA reads TGTGCCAGCAGTTTATCGATTGGCAGATCGAACACCGGGGAGCTGTTTTTT. Its protein product is CASSLSIGRSNTGELFF.

CDR3 amino acids: CASSQDIVVNEQFF. DNA of the CDR3: TGTGCCAGCAGCCAAGATATTGTAGTTAATGAGCAGTTCTTC. The genes are TRBV4-2 and TRBJ2-1, with D unresolved. The germline gives CDR1 LGHNA, CDR2 YNFKEQ. The V and J ends lost 0 bases and 7 bases respectively, with 10 bases between them. This CDR3 contains 14 residues.

The chain couples TRBV28 to TRBJ2-7; 10 bases are a match to TRBD1. This CDR3 comprises 14 residues. Germline-derived CDR1 and CDR2 are MDHEN and SYDVKM. The V gene end was trimmed by 4 bases and the J gene end by 7 bases; junction bases not matched to a gene: 7. CDR3 in amino acids: CASSSPGQGLEQYF. CDR3 in DNA: TGTGCCAGCAGTTCCCCGGGACAGGGGTTAGAGCAGTACTTC.

The V call is TRBV5-6, the J call TRBJ2-5; D is undetermined. The CDR3 has 11 residues. Per germline, CDR1 SGHDT and CDR2 YYEEEE. Trimming took 4 bases from V and 5 from J, leaving 6 bases between them. The CDR3 protein is CASSTHETQYF. The CDR3 DNA follows: TGTGCCAGCAGCACTCACGAGACCCAGTACTTC.

The chain combines TRBV19 with TRBJ2-5, with a weak D call TRBD2 (5 bases). V was pared by 5 bases and J by 1 base, with 14 bases between. The germline CDR1 and CDR2 sequences are LNHDA and SQIVND (reference sequence). This CDR3 is built from 15 residues. CDR3 coding DNA: TGTGCCAGTAGTCTTGATTTGGCGGGCCAAGAGACCCAGTACTTC. Encoded protein: CASSLDLAGQETQYF.

The genes are TRBV9 and TRBJ2-7; D may be TRBD2 (6 bases). Looked up from germline, CDR1 is SGDLS and CDR2 is YYNGEE. The V end was cut by 3 bases, the J end by 4 bases, with 14 bases between. The CDR3 runs 14 residues. The CDR3 here is CASSESGAGYEQYF. The CDR3 coding sequence is TGTGCCAGCAGCGAATCCGGGGCGGGGTACGAGCAGTACTTC.

This CDR3 is CAVDRGGEAFF. Here the CDR3 DNA reads TGTGCCGTTGACAGGGGAGGAGAAGCTTTCTTT. This chain links TRBV30 with TRBJ1-1, with 8 bases aligning to TRBD1. The germline V gene has CDR1 GTSNPN and CDR2 SVGIG (reference sequence). The CDR3 is made up of 11 amino acids. Trimming at V came to 8 bases and at J to 8 bases, leaving 7 bases not matched to a gene.

This clone was found a few times. The chain links TRBV7-2 to TRBJ2-4; tentatively, D is TRBD2 (6 bases). Per germline, CDR1 SGHTA and CDR2 FQGNSA. The V and J ends lost 3 bases and 9 bases respectively, with 12 bases between them. This CDR3 is built from 13 residues. The CDR3 is CASSFTGLSIQYF. The CDR3, as DNA: TGTGCCAGCAGCTTTACGGGACTTTCCATTCAGTACTTC.

The chain joins TRBV9 to TRBJ1-5; 10 bases line up with TRBD1. Germline lookup yields CDR1 SGDLS and CDR2 YYNGEE. V lost 4 bases to trimming and J lost 7 bases; unmatched junction nucleotides: 8. This CDR3 is 15 amino acids long. In nucleotides, the CDR3 is TGTGCCAGCAGCCCGGACAGGGGGTATGGCCAGCCCCAGCATTTT. Its translation is CASSPDRGYGQPQHF.

This clone was found once. The CDR3 reads CASSLAGAAGEQYF. In DNA, the CDR3 is TGTGCCAGCAGTTTAGCGGGAGCCGCCGGGGAGCAGTACTTC. This chain connects TRBV27 to TRBJ2-5, with TRBD2 identical over 7 bases. V trimming: 2 bases; J trimming: 11 bases; junction bases outside the gene matches: 11. Germline V lookup: CDR1 MNHEY, CDR2 SMNVEV (reference sequence). CDR3 size: 14 residues.

The chain links TRBV28 to TRBJ2-2; 11 nucleotides line up with TRBD2. With 5 bases clipped from V and 3 bases from J, the junction kept 5 bases outside the gene matches. The CDR3 runs to 16 residues. Germline CDR1 MDHEN, CDR2 SYDVKM. CDR3 loop: CASSTRLAGHTGELFF. CDR3 bases: TGTGCCAGCAGTACTCGACTAGCGGGACACACCGGGGAGCTGTTTTTT.

The chain combines TRBV2 with TRBJ2-5, with 15 nucleotides matching TRBD2. The trim removed 4 bases at V and 5 bases at J, leaving 2 bases unmatched. There are 15 residues in the CDR3. Germline loops: CDR1 SNHLY, CDR2 FYNNEI. DNA of the CDR3: TGTGCCAGCAGTGGGACTAGCGGGGGGGCGGAGACCCAGTACTTC. Translation gives CASSGTSGGAETQYF.

This clone showed up just a few times. V and J are TRBV11-3 and TRBJ2-1; the match to TRBD1 covers 8 bases. From germline, CDR1 is SGHNT and CDR2 YENEEA. This CDR3 spans 13 amino acids. V shed 2 bases, J shed 6 bases, and the junction held 0 bases outside the gene matches. CDR3 coding DNA: TGTGCCAGCAGCTTACAGGGGGCCAATGAGCAGTTCTTC. Encoded protein: CASSLQGANEQFF.

This chain uses TRBV11-2 with TRBJ2-1; D may be TRBD2 (5 bases). Per germline, CDR1 SGHAT and CDR2 FQNNGV. There are 14 residues in the CDR3. With 5 bases removed from V and 3 bases from J, the gap between germline ends came to 11 bases. CDR3 loop: CASSLGLFYNEQFF. CDR3 sequence (DNA): TGTGCCAGCAGCCTCGGACTCTTCTACAATGAGCAGTTCTTC.